What follows is one T cell receptor beta chain and its context. Its antigen is still unknown. The table came from immunoSEQ multiplex PCR; TCRdb's copy has only in-frame clones and leaves some out. The table lists roughly 64,000 clones, around 84% of them singletons. The data originate from a study of OX40 agonist ivuxolimab in advanced cancers. Study-level information: Given to patients was ivuxolimab, an agonistic anti-OX40 (CD134) antibody. Study-wide results and limits: Expanded clones belonging to CD8+ T cells outnumbered, on average, those of CD4+. Antigen targets of the expanded peripheral T cells went undetermined.

The ends lost 1 base at V and 7 bases at J; junction bases unmatched: 8. From germline, CDR1 is LGHNA and CDR2 YSLEER. The CDR3 is 16 amino acids. Autoimmune disease history or systemic immunosuppression led to patients being barred. The sample here was CD4+ or CD8+ T cells sorted from blood, taken in a trial of the OX40 agonist ivuxolimab. The genes are TRBV4-3 and TRBJ2-1; TRBD2 agrees at 9 bases. This TCR was sampled from an adult with an advanced solid tumor such as melanoma, head and neck, liver or kidney cancer. The CDR3 bases are TGCGCCAGCAGCCAAGGGGCGGGGGGGCCAGAGAATGAGCAGTTCTTC. Its translation: CASSQGAGGPENEQFF.